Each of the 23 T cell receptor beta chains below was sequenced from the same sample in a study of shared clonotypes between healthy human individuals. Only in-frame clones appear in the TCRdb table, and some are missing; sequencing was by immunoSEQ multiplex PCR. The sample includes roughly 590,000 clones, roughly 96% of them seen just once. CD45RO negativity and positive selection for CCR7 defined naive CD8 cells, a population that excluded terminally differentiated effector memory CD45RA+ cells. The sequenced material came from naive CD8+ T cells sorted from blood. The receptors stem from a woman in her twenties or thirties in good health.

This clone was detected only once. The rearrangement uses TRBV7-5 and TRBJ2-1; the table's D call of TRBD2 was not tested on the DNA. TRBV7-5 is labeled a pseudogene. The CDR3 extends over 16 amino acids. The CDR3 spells CVRSLSGLAAYNEQFF. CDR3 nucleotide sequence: TGTGTCAGAAGCCTTTCGGGTCTAGCGGCCTACAATGAGCAGTTCTTC.

The CDR3 DNA reads TGTGCCAGCAGTTTATCCCATTACAATGAGCAGTTCTTC. Protein: CASSLSHYNEQFF. J is TRBJ2-1 and V is TRBV27; D remains ambiguous. Trimming left V 0 bases short and J 4 bases short, with 4 bases between. Germline V CDR1 and CDR2: MNHEY, SMNVEV (reference sequence). The CDR3 runs to 13 residues.

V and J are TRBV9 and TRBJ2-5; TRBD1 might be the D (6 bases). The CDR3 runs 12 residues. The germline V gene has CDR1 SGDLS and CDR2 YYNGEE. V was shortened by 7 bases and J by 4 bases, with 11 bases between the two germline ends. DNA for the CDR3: TGTGCCAGCGGACAGAATAGAGAGACCCAGTACTTC. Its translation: CASGQNRETQYF.

The chain's CDR3 is CASSKVGGSYNEQFF. CDR3 nucleotides: TGTGCCAGCAGCAAGGTTGGGGGGTCCTACAATGAGCAGTTCTTC. The chain is built from TRBV9 and TRBJ2-1; TRBD2 might be the D (6 bases). The CDR3 runs 15 residues. The ends were cut back, 4 bases at V and 1 base at J, with 12 bases in the middle. Germline V gene lookup returns CDR1 SGDLS and CDR2 YYNGEE.

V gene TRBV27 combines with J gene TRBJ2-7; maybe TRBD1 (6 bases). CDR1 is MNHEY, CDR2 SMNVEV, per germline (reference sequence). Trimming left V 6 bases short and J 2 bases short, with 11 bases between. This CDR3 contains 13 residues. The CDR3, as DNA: TGTGCCAGCAGGGACAGCAACCCCTACGAGCAGTACTTC. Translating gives CASRDSNPYEQYF.

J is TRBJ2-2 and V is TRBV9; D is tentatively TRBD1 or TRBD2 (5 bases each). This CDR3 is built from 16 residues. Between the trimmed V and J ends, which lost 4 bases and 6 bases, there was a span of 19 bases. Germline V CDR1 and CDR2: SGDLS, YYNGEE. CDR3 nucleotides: TGTGCCAGCAGCATCCCGGCGCGAGGGGCCGCCGGGGAGCTGTTTTTT. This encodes CASSIPARGAAGELFF. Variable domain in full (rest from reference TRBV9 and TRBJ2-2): DSGVTQTPKHLITATGQRVTLRCSPRSGDLSVYWYQQSLDQGLQFLIQYYNGEERAKGNILERFSAQQFPDLHSELNLSSLELGDSALYFCASSIPARGAAGELFFGEGSRLTVL.

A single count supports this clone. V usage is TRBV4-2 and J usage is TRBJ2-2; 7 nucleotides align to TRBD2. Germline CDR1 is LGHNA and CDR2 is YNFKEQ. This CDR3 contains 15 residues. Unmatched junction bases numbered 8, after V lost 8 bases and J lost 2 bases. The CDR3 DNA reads TGTGCCAGCGTCCCTGGCGGGGGTAACACCGGGGAGCTGTTTTTT. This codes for CASVPGGGNTGELFF.

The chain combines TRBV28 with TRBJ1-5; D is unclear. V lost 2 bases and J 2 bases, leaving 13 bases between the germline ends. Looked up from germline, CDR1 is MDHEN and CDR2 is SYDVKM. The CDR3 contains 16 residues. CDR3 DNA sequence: TGTGCCAGCAGTTTAGCGCCAGGCGAGGGCAATCAGCCCCAGCATTTT. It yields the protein CASSLAPGEGNQPQHF. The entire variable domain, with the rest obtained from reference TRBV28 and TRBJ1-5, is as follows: DVKVTQSSRYLVKRTGEKVFLECVQDMDHENMFWYRQDPGLGLRLIYFSYDVKMKEKGDIPEGYSVSREKKERFSLILESASTNQTSMYLCASSLAPGEGNQPQHFGDGTRLSIL.

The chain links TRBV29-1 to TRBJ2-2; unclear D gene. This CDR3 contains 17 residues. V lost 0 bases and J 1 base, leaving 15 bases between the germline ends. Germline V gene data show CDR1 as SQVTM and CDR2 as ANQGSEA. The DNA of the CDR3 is TGCAGCGTTGAAGAAGGTGATGGGGTAAAGAACACCGGGGAGCTGTTTTTT. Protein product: CSVEEGDGVKNTGELFF.

The CDR3 reads CASSLGTGGWEQYF. Here the CDR3 DNA reads TGTGCCAGCAGCTTGGGGACCGGCGGTTGGGAGCAGTACTTC. The chain carries TRBV11-2 and TRBJ2-7; the D call may be TRBD1 or TRBD2 (5 bases each). Germline loops: CDR1 SGHAT, CDR2 FQNNGV. V shed 3 bases and J shed 7 bases, with 16 bases lying between them. There are 14 residues in the CDR3.

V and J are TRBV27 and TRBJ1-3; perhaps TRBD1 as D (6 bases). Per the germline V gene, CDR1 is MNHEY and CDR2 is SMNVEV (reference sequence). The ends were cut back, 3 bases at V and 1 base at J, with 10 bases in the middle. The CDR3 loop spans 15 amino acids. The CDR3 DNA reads TGTGCCAGCAGTTTTGAAGGGGGATCTGGAAACACCATATATTTT. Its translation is CASSFEGGSGNTIYF.

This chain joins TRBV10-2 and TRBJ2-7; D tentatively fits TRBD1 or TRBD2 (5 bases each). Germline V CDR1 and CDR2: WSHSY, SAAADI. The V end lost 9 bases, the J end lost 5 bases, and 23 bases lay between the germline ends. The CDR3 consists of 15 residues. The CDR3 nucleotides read TGCGCCAGTACCCAAGCCCGGGGCCTTTTCAACGAGCAGTACTTC. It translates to CASTQARGLFNEQYF.

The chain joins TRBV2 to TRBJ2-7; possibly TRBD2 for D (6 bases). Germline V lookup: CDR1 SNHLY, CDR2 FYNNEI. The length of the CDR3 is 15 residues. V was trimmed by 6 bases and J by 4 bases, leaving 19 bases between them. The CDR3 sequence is CASSPGQGGFYEQYF. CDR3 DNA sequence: TGTGCCAGCAGCCCCGGGCAGGGAGGATTTTACGAGCAGTACTTC. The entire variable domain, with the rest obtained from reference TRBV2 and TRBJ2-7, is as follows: EPEVTQTPSHQVTQMGQEVILRCVPISNHLYFYWYRQILGQKVEFLVSFYNNEISEKSEIFDDQFSVERPDGSNFTLKIRSTKLEDSAMYFCASSPGQGGFYEQYFGPGTRLTVT.

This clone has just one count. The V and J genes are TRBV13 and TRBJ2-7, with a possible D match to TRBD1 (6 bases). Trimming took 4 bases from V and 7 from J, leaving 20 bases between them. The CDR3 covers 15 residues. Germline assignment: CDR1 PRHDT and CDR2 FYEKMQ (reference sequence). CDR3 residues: CASSYMPGTRGEQYF. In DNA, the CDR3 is TGTGCCAGCAGCTACATGCCCGGGACAAGGGGTGAGCAGTACTTC. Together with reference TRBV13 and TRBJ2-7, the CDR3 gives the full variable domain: AAGVIQSPRHLIKEKRETATLKCYPIPRHDTVYWYQQGPGQDPQFLISFYEKMQSDKGSIPDRFSAQQFSDYHSELNMSSLELGDSALYFCASSYMPGTRGEQYFGPGTRLTVT.

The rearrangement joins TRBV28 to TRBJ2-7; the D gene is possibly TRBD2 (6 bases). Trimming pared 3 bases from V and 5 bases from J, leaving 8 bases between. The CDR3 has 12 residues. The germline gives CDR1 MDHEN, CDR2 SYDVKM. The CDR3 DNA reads TGTGCCAGCAGTTTGGAGGGGAACGAGCAGTACTTC. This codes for CASSLEGNEQYF.

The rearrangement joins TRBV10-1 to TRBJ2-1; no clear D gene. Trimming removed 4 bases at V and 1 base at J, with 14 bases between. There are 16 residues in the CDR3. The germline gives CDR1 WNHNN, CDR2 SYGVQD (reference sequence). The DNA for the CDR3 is TGCGCCAGCAGTGGGCAGAGGATTGAATCCTACAATGAGCAGTTCTTC. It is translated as CASSGQRIESYNEQFF.

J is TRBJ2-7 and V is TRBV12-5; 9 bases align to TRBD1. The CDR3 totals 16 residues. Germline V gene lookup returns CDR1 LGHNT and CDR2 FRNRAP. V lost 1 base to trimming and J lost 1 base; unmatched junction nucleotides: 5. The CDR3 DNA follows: TGTGCTAGTGGTTTGGATACAGGGGGCTTGTCCTACGAGCAGTACTTC. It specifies CASGLDTGGLSYEQYF.

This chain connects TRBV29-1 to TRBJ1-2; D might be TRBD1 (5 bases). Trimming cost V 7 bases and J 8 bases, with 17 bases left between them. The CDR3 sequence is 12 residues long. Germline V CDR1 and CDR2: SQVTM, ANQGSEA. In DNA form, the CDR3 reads TGCAGCGGGGGCGGAGGGGCCTACGGCTACACCTTC. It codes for CSGGGGAYGYTF.

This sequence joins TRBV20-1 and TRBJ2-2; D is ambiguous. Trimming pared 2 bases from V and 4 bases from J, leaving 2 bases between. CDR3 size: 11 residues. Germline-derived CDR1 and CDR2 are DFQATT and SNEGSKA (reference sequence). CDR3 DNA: TGCAGTGCTAGAAGCACCGGGGAGCTGTTTTTT. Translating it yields CSARSTGELFF.

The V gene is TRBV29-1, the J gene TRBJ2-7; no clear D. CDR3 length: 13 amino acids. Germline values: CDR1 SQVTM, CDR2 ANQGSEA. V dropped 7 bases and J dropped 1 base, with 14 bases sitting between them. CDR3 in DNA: TGCAGCGCCCACGGCCAAACGTCCTACGAGCAGTACTTC. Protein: CSAHGQTSYEQYF.

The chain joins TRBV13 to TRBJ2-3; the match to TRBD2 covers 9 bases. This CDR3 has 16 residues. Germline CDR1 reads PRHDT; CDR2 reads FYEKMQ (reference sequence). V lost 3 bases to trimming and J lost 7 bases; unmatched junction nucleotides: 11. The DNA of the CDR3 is TGTGCCAGCAGCTTCGGTTCTAGCGGGACGGGCTATACGCAGTATTTT. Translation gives CASSFGSSGTGYTQYF.

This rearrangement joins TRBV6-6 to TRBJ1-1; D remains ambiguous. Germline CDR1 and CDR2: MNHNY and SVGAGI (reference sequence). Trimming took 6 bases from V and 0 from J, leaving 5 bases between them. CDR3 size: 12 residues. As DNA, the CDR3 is TGTGCCAGCAGAGACGTGAACACTGAAGCTTTCTTT. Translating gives CASRDVNTEAFF.

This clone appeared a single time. CDR3 nucleotide sequence: TGTGCCAGCAGTTTAGCTGGGTCAGGCGAAGCTTTCTTT. Its protein is CASSLAGSGEAFF. The gene calls are TRBV27 and TRBJ1-1; D not certain. The CDR3 contains 13 residues. The V and J ends lost 2 bases and 8 bases respectively, with 12 bases between them. Looked up from germline, CDR1 is MNHEY and CDR2 is SMNVEV (reference sequence).